The rows below give T cell receptor beta chains drawn from one sample of a study of blood T cell repertoires in COVID-19. The assay was immunoSEQ multiplex PCR, and TCRdb's table has in-frame clones only and misses some. The data hold fewer than 90,000 clones, with about four fifths observed a single time. Sample: peripheral blood. All receptors come from a man in his 70s with COVID-19, enrolled during active disease. Both conserved end residues are part of each CDR3. Each record gives: clone size, J gene, D gene, V gene, CDR3 protein, CDR3 DNA. D genes are given only for firm matches. Size tells how often a clone was seen (once, few, many) or the class of an expanded clone, and some rows leave it out.

clone_size: many
j_call: TRBJ1-2
d_call: TRBD1
v_call: TRBV5-5
cdr3_aa: CATGTGLKFYGYTF
cdr3_nt: TGTGCCACCGGGACAGGATTAAAATTTTATGGCTACACCTTC

clone_size: NA
j_call: TRBJ2-4
d_call: NA
v_call: TRBV5-1
cdr3_aa: CASSSTGIGGNIQYF
cdr3_nt: TGCGCCAGCAGCTCTACAGGGATAGGGGGAAACATTCAGTACTTC

clone_size: NA
j_call: TRBJ1-1
d_call: NA
v_call: TRBV18
cdr3_aa: CASSPSTGTGEAFF
cdr3_nt: TGTGCCAGCTCCCCCAGTACAGGGACGGGTGAAGCTTTCTTT

clone_size: once
j_call: TRBJ2-7
d_call: NA
v_call: TRBV2
cdr3_aa: CASSEQNYEQYF
cdr3_nt: TGTGCCAGCAGTGAACAAAACTACGAGCAGTACTTC

clone_size: NA
j_call: TRBJ1-6
d_call: TRBD1
v_call: TRBV10-3
cdr3_aa: CATRTGDFYNSPLHF
cdr3_nt: TGTGCCACCCGGACAGGGGACTTTTATAATTCACCCCTCCACTTT

clone_size: NA
j_call: TRBJ1-2
d_call: NA
v_call: TRBV27
cdr3_aa: CASSLSIGYGYTF
cdr3_nt: TGTGCCAGCAGTTTATCGATCGGGTATGGCTACACCTTC

clone_size: once
j_call: TRBJ2-1
d_call: TRBD1
v_call: TRBV4-1
cdr3_aa: CASSQGQGDSYNEQFF
cdr3_nt: TGCGCCAGCAGCCAAGGGCAGGGGGATTCCTACAATGAGCAGTTCTTC

clone_size: NA
j_call: TRBJ1-5
d_call: TRBD1
v_call: TRBV19
cdr3_aa: CASRSPGTGESRQPQHF
cdr3_nt: TGTGCCAGTAGGAGCCCCGGGACAGGGGAATCTCGGCAGCCCCAGCATTTT

clone_size: NA
j_call: TRBJ2-2
d_call: TRBD2
v_call: TRBV10-3
cdr3_aa: CAISERTSGKAGELFF
cdr3_nt: TGTGCCATCAGTGAGAGGACTAGCGGGAAGGCCGGGGAGCTGTTTTTT

clone_size: NA
j_call: TRBJ2-3
d_call: NA
v_call: TRBV6-2/TRBV6-3
cdr3_aa: CASSSRSRDTQYF
cdr3_nt: TGTGCCAGCAGCTCGCGATCCCGGGATACGCAGTATTTT

clone_size: NA
j_call: TRBJ2-7
d_call: TRBD1
v_call: TRBV5-1
cdr3_aa: CASSPETGVRGEQYF
cdr3_nt: TGCGCCAGCAGCCCAGAAACAGGGGTCCGCGGCGAGCAGTACTTC

clone_size: NA
j_call: TRBJ1-2
d_call: NA
v_call: TRBV12-3/TRBV12-4
cdr3_aa: CASGGTSYGYTF
cdr3_nt: TGTGCCAGCGGAGGGACTTCCTATGGCTACACCTTC

clone_size: NA
j_call: TRBJ2-5
d_call: TRBD2
v_call: TRBV6-2/TRBV6-3
cdr3_aa: CASSTSGRKTQYF
cdr3_nt: TGTGCCAGCAGTACTAGCGGGAGAAAGACCCAGTACTTC

clone_size: NA
j_call: TRBJ1-6
d_call: NA
v_call: TRBV7-9
cdr3_aa: CASSLGGSSSPLHF
cdr3_nt: TGTGCCAGCAGCTTAGGCGGCAGTAGTTCACCCCTCCACTTT

clone_size: few
j_call: TRBJ2-3
d_call: NA
v_call: TRBV29-1
cdr3_aa: CSVETAGASTDTQYF
cdr3_nt: TGCAGCGTTGAAACTGCGGGGGCTAGCACAGATACGCAGTATTTT

clone_size: NA
j_call: TRBJ1-3
d_call: NA
v_call: TRBV2
cdr3_aa: CASRGQSGNTIYF
cdr3_nt: TGTGCCAGCAGAGGACAGTCTGGAAACACCATATATTTT

clone_size: few
j_call: TRBJ1-3
d_call: TRBD1
v_call: TRBV7-9
cdr3_aa: CASSLLDRGLDTIYF
cdr3_nt: TGTGCCAGCAGCTTATTGGACAGGGGGTTGGACACCATATATTTT

clone_size: NA
j_call: TRBJ2-3
d_call: NA
v_call: TRBV2
cdr3_aa: CASSDGLGVADTQYF
cdr3_nt: TGTGCCAGCAGTGATGGGCTAGGGGTGGCAGATACGCAGTATTTT

clone_size: NA
j_call: TRBJ1-2
d_call: TRBD1
v_call: TRBV9
cdr3_aa: CASSPQGAAYGYTF
cdr3_nt: TGTGCCAGCAGCCCACAGGGGGCCGCCTATGGCTACACCTTC

clone_size: NA
j_call: TRBJ1-5
d_call: NA
v_call: TRBV19
cdr3_aa: CASSPRDQPQHF
cdr3_nt: TGTGCCAGTAGTCCGAGGGATCAGCCCCAGCATTTT

clone_size: NA
j_call: TRBJ1-2
d_call: NA
v_call: TRBV19
cdr3_aa: CASSTDRLINYGYTF
cdr3_nt: TGTGCCAGTAGTACAGACAGACTAATTAACTATGGCTACACCTTC

clone_size: NA
j_call: TRBJ1-6
d_call: TRBD1
v_call: TRBV6-5
cdr3_aa: CASSYGQANSPLHF
cdr3_nt: TGTGCCAGCAGTTACGGACAGGCCAATTCACCCCTCCACTTT

clone_size: large
j_call: TRBJ2-4
d_call: TRBD1
v_call: TRBV28
cdr3_aa: CASSLHRGRNIQYF
cdr3_nt: TGTGCCAGCAGTTTGCACAGGGGAAGGAACATTCAGTACTTC

clone_size: once
j_call: TRBJ2-7
d_call: NA
v_call: TRBV4-3
cdr3_aa: CASSQDAGGIPRGQYF
cdr3_nt: TGCGCCAGCAGCCAAGATGCGGGCGGGATCCCCCGGGGGCAGTACTTC

clone_size: NA
j_call: TRBJ2-5
d_call: NA
v_call: TRBV7-8
cdr3_aa: CASSLGRLGWKGETQYF
cdr3_nt: TGTGCCAGCAGCTTGGGCAGGTTGGGTTGGAAGGGGGAGACCCAGTACTTC

clone_size: NA
j_call: TRBJ1-1
d_call: TRBD1
v_call: TRBV10-3
cdr3_aa: CAATYRGQDTEAFF
cdr3_nt: TGTGCCGCCACCTACAGGGGACAGGACACTGAAGCTTTCTTT

clone_size: NA
j_call: TRBJ1-1
d_call: NA
v_call: TRBV4-3
cdr3_aa: CASSHLGSAGNTEAFF
cdr3_nt: TGCGCCAGCAGCCACCTAGGATCGGCGGGGAACACTGAAGCTTTCTTT

clone_size: NA
j_call: TRBJ1-1
d_call: TRBD1
v_call: TRBV28
cdr3_aa: CASRPGQVNTEAFF
cdr3_nt: TGTGCCAGCAGGCCGGGACAGGTGAACACTGAAGCTTTCTTT

clone_size: NA
j_call: TRBJ1-1
d_call: TRBD1
v_call: TRBV5-1
cdr3_aa: CASSLTTGGTEAFF
cdr3_nt: TGCGCCAGCAGCTTGACAACAGGGGGGACTGAAGCTTTCTTT

clone_size: NA
j_call: TRBJ1-3
d_call: TRBD1
v_call: TRBV6-1
cdr3_aa: CASSEWTGARNTIYF
cdr3_nt: TGTGCCAGCAGTGAGTGGACAGGGGCTAGAAACACCATATATTTT

clone_size: NA
j_call: TRBJ2-5
d_call: NA
v_call: TRBV7-2
cdr3_aa: CASSFTRGQETQYF
cdr3_nt: TGTGCCAGCAGCTTTACCAGGGGCCAAGAGACCCAGTACTTC

clone_size: NA
j_call: TRBJ2-7
d_call: TRBD1
v_call: TRBV5-4
cdr3_aa: CASSRTGTYEQYF
cdr3_nt: TGTGCCAGCAGCCGGACAGGCACCTACGAGCAGTACTTC

clone_size: NA
j_call: TRBJ2-3
d_call: NA
v_call: TRBV14
cdr3_aa: CASSQAAGTQYF
cdr3_nt: TGTGCCAGCAGCCAAGCGGCGGGTACGCAGTATTTT

clone_size: NA
j_call: TRBJ1-3
d_call: TRBD1
v_call: TRBV5-4
cdr3_aa: CASSLQGAVHTIYF
cdr3_nt: TGTGCCAGCAGCTTGCAGGGGGCCGTCCACACCATATATTTT

clone_size: once
j_call: TRBJ1-2
d_call: TRBD1
v_call: TRBV7-2
cdr3_aa: CASSLVPGQGNYGYTF
cdr3_nt: TGTGCCAGCAGCCTTGTCCCGGGACAGGGTAACTATGGCTACACCTTC

clone_size: NA
j_call: TRBJ2-7
d_call: TRBD1
v_call: TRBV5-1
cdr3_aa: CASSSGTGIYEQYF
cdr3_nt: TGCGCCAGCAGCAGCGGGACAGGGATTTACGAGCAGTACTTC

clone_size: NA
j_call: TRBJ1-4
d_call: NA
v_call: TRBV13
cdr3_aa: CASSLGLAGSNEKLFF
cdr3_nt: TGTGCCAGCAGCTTAGGCCTGGCCGGGTCTAATGAAAAACTGTTTTTT

clone_size: NA
j_call: TRBJ1-5
d_call: NA
v_call: TRBV3-1/TRBV3-2
cdr3_aa: CASSLGQISNQPQHF
cdr3_nt: TGTGCCAGCAGCCTCGGACAGATCAGCAATCAGCCCCAGCATTTT

clone_size: NA
j_call: TRBJ2-7
d_call: NA
v_call: TRBV5-6
cdr3_aa: CASSLVRQKMVYEQYF
cdr3_nt: TGTGCCAGCAGCTTGGTCAGGCAGAAGATGGTCTACGAGCAGTACTTC

clone_size: NA
j_call: TRBJ2-2
d_call: NA
v_call: TRBV6-5
cdr3_aa: CASSYPFGAGTGELFF
cdr3_nt: TGTGCCAGCAGTTACCCCTTTGGGGCTGGGACCGGGGAGCTGTTTTTT

clone_size: NA
j_call: TRBJ2-2
d_call: TRBD2
v_call: TRBV7-2
cdr3_aa: CASSLTLAGRTGELFF
cdr3_nt: TGTGCCAGCAGCTTAACCCTAGCGGGAAGAACCGGGGAGCTGTTTTTT

clone_size: NA
j_call: TRBJ2-5
d_call: TRBD2
v_call: TRBV19
cdr3_aa: CASSVAGGRETQYF
cdr3_nt: TGTGCCAGTAGTGTAGCGGGGGGCCGTGAGACCCAGTACTTC

clone_size: once
j_call: TRBJ2-1
d_call: NA
v_call: TRBV4-1
cdr3_aa: CASSQDRSSGTSYNEQFF
cdr3_nt: TGCGCCAGCAGCCAAGATCGGAGCAGCGGAACCTCCTACAATGAGCAGTTCTTC

clone_size: NA
j_call: TRBJ1-4
d_call: NA
v_call: TRBV5-1
cdr3_aa: CASSSDFNEKLFF
cdr3_nt: TGCGCCAGCAGCTCCGACTTTAATGAAAAACTGTTTTTT

clone_size: once
j_call: TRBJ2-2
d_call: TRBD1
v_call: TRBV7-3
cdr3_aa: CASSSTGAGELFF
cdr3_nt: TGTGCCAGCAGCTCCACAGGGGCCGGGGAGCTGTTTTTT

clone_size: NA
j_call: TRBJ1-2
d_call: NA
v_call: TRBV2
cdr3_aa: CASSVSGRSYGYTF
cdr3_nt: TGTGCCAGCAGTGTGAGCGGCAGGTCCTATGGCTACACCTTC

clone_size: NA
j_call: TRBJ2-7
d_call: TRBD2
v_call: TRBV6-5
cdr3_aa: CASSYSSSGRYEQYF
cdr3_nt: TGTGCCAGCAGTTACTCGTCTAGCGGGAGATACGAGCAGTACTTC

clone_size: NA
j_call: TRBJ1-2
d_call: NA
v_call: TRBV19
cdr3_aa: CASSKLQGSSANYGYTF
cdr3_nt: TGTGCCAGTAGTAAGCTACAGGGATCCTCAGCTAACTATGGCTACACCTTC

clone_size: NA
j_call: TRBJ2-3
d_call: TRBD2
v_call: TRBV7-2
cdr3_aa: CASSLGGGAATQYF
cdr3_nt: TGTGCCAGCAGCTTAGGCGGGGGGGCGGCTACGCAGTATTTT